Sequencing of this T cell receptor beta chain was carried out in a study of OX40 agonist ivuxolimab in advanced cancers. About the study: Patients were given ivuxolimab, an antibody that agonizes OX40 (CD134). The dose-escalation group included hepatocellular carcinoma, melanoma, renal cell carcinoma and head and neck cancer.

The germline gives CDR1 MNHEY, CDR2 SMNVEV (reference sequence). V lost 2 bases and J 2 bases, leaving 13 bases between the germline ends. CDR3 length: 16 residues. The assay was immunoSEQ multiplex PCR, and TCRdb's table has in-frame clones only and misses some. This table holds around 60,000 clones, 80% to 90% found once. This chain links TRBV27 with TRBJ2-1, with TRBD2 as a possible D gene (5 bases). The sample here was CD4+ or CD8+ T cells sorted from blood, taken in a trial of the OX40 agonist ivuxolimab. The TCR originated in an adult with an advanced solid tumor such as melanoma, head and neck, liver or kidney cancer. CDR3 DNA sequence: TGTGCCAGCAGTTTACCCACTAGACACACCTACAATGAGCAGTTCTTC. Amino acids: CASSLPTRHTYNEQFF.